These 8 T cell receptor beta chains were all obtained from the same sample, sequenced in a study of cytomegalovirus exposure and HLA in healthy donors. The PCR employed 60 Vbeta primers together with 13 Jbeta primers. Using immunoSEQ multiplex PCR, the repertoire was profiled, and TCRdb retains in-frame clones only, with some absent. The table has some 140,000 clones, about 80% seen once. The sample taken for sequencing was PBMCs. Every receptor here comes from a male donor in good health and CMV-seropositive.

The chain uses TRBV9 and TRBJ2-1, with D unresolved. The CDR3 length is 14 residues. Trimming cost V 3 bases and J 8 bases, with 15 bases left between them. Looked up from germline, CDR1 is SGDLS and CDR2 is YYNGEE. The CDR3 sequence: CASSAYDPGHEQFF. The CDR3 region has the DNA TGTGCCAGCAGCGCTTACGATCCAGGCCATGAGCAGTTCTTC.

This clone appeared once. The chain carries TRBV5-4 and TRBJ2-5; D may be TRBD1 (6 bases). This CDR3 contains 14 residues. Deletions cut 1 base from V and 9 bases from J, with 16 bases between. Germline values: CDR1 SGHNT, CDR2 YYREEE (reference sequence). The CDR3, as DNA: TGTGCCAGCAGCTTGACGTCATCGGACAGAGCCCAGTACTTC. Protein: CASSLTSSDRAQYF.

The CDR3 sequence: CASREGRYTEAFF. CDR3 in DNA: TGTGCCAGCAGGGAGGGACGGTACACTGAAGCTTTCTTT. This chain connects TRBV27 to TRBJ1-1; D is perhaps TRBD1 (5 bases). CDR3 length equals 13 residues. The germline V gene has CDR1 MNHEY and CDR2 SMNVEV (reference sequence). Trimming left V 6 bases short and J 3 bases short, with 11 bases between.

This chain uses TRBV7-3 with TRBJ1-5; possible D gene TRBD1, 5 bases. Per the germline V gene, CDR1 is SGHTA and CDR2 is FQGTGA. This CDR3 has 13 residues. The V end lost 5 bases, the J end lost 5 bases, and 10 bases lay between the germline ends. For the CDR3, the DNA is TGTGCCAGCAGCCTCGACAGTGATCAGCCCCAGCATTTT. This translates into CASSLDSDQPQHF.

The V call is TRBV6-5, the J call TRBJ1-1; 7 bases map to TRBD1. The germline gives CDR1 MNHEY, CDR2 SVGAGI. With 2 bases clipped from V and 6 bases from J, the junction kept 3 bases outside the gene matches. The CDR3 sequence is 13 residues long. CDR3: CASSYPGQAEAFF. The CDR3 DNA is TGTGCCAGCAGTTACCCCGGACAGGCTGAAGCTTTCTTT.

The chain links TRBV7-8 to TRBJ1-5; no reliable D call. With 1 base removed from V and 4 bases from J, the gap between germline ends came to 5 bases. Looked up from germline, CDR1 is SGHVS and CDR2 is FQNEAQ. The CDR3 consists of 13 residues. The CDR3 sequence: CASSLVGNQPQHF. CDR3 in DNA: TGTGCCAGCAGCTTAGTCGGTAATCAGCCCCAGCATTTT.

This sequence joins TRBV19 and TRBJ2-5; the D is unclear. The end of the DNA fits TRBJ2-7 better, so the J call may be wrong. The CDR3 covers 14 residues. In germline, CDR1 is LNHDA, CDR2 SQIVND (reference sequence). CDR3 coding DNA: TGTGCCAGTAGTATAACGCCAACAGACTACGAGCAGTACTTC. Its translation: CASSITPTDYEQYF.

The genes are TRBV7-2 and TRBJ2-7; 14 nucleotides line up with TRBD2. V gave up 9 bases and J gave up 7 bases; unmatched junction bases: 11. The CDR3 consists of 15 residues. Germline CDR1 SGHTA, CDR2 FQGNSA. In nucleotides, the CDR3 is TGTGCCAGTCAGCCGGGACTAGCGGGAGCAGGTGAGCAGTACTTC. Translated, it gives CASQPGLAGAGEQYF. Full variable domain (missing parts from reference TRBV7-2 and TRBJ2-7): GAGVSQSPSNKVTEKGKDVELRCDPISGHTALYWYRQSLGQGLEFLIYFQGNSAPDKSGLPSDRFSAERTGGSVSTLTIQRTQQEDSAVYLCASQPGLAGAGEQYFGPGTRLTVT.